In its sample, the clone carrying this T cell receptor beta chain was seen a few times. Its target is not known. The CDR3 contains 14 residues. In germline, CDR1 is MDHEN, CDR2 SYDVKM. V lost 7 bases and J 4 bases, leaving 13 bases between the germline ends. This sample stems from a study of cytomegalovirus exposure and HLA in healthy donors. In the study overall: Earlier results showed roughly 120 million unique TCR beta sequences derived from some 190 million T cells.

PCR used 60 Vbeta primers and 13 Jbeta primers. Measured with immunoSEQ multiplex PCR; TCRdb has only the in-frame clones, and not every one. The table has 200,000 to 250,000 clones, 55% to 75% seen once; the top ten hold around 2.6%. Unrecorded immune exposure was likely among donors, who were nominally healthy when sampled. Study conclusions and caveats: According to reports, the classifier identified cytomegalovirus status with high specificity and sensitivity. Within an earlier analysis, most TCR beta V segments proved productive either about 90% or about 30% of the time.

This chain uses TRBV28 with TRBJ1-4; D possibly corresponds to TRBD1 (6 bases). The source material was PBMCs. The source is a man aged 35-49 years in good health and CMV-seropositive. DNA of the CDR3: TGTGCCAGCAACCAGGGGAGCGGTAATGAAAAACTGTTTTTT. Its protein product is CASNQGSGNEKLFF.